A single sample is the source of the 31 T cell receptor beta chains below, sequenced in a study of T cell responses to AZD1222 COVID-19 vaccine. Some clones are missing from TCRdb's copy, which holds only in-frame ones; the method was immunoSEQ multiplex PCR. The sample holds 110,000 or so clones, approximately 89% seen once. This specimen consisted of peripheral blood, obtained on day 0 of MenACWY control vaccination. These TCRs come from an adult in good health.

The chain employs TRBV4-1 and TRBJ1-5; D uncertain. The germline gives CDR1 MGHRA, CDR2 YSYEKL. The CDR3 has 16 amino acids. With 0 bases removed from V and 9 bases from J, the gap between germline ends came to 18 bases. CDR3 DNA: TGCGCCAGCAGCCAAGATTGGAGGGCGGTGTGGCGGCCCCAGCATTTT. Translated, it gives CASSQDWRAVWRPQHF.

The CDR3 region is CASSYRQANYGYTF. The CDR3 nucleotides read TGTGCCAGCAGTTACAGACAAGCTAACTATGGCTACACCTTC. The chain couples TRBV6-5 to TRBJ1-2, with D unclear. CDR3 size: 14 residues. With 2 bases removed from V and 0 bases from J, the gap between germline ends came to 7 bases. CDR1 and CDR2 (germline): MNHEY, SVGAGI.

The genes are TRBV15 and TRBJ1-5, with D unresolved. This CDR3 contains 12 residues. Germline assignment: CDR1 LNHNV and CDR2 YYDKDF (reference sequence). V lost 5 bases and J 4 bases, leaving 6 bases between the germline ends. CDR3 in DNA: TGTGCCACCAGCGGATTAAATCAGCCCCAGCATTTT. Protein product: CATSGLNQPQHF.

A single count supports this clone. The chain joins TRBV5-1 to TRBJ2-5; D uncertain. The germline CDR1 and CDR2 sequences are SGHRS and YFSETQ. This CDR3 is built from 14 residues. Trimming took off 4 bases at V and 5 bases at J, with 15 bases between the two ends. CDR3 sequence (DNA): TGCGCCAGCAGCGTAGCAAGGAGAGAGGAGACCCAGTACTTC. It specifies CASSVARREETQYF.

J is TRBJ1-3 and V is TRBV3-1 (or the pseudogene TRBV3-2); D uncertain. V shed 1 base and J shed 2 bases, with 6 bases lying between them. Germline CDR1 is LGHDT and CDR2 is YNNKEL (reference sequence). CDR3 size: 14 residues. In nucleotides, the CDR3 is TGTGCCAGCAGCCAAGTGGTAACTGGAAACACCATATATTTT. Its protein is CASSQVVTGNTIYF.

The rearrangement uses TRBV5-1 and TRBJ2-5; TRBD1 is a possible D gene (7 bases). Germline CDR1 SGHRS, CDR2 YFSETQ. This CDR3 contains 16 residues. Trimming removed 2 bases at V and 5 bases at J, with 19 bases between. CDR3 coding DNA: TGCGCCAGCAGCTTAGGAGGGGGCGCCCAGAGCGAGACCCAGTACTTC. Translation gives CASSLGGGAQSETQYF.

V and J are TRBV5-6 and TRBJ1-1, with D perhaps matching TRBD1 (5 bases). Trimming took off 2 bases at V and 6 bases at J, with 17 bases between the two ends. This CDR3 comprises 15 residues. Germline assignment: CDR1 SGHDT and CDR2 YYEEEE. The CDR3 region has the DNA TGTGCCAGCAGCTTAGGATCGCAGGGAGAGTCTGAAGCTTTCTTT. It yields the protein CASSLGSQGESEAFF.

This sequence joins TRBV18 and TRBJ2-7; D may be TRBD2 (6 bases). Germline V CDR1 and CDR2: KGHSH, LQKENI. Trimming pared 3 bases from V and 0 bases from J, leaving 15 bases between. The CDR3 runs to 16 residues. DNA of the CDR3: TGTGCCAGCTCACCGTCACTTAGCGGAAGCTCCTACGAGCAGTACTTC. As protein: CASSPSLSGSSYEQYF.

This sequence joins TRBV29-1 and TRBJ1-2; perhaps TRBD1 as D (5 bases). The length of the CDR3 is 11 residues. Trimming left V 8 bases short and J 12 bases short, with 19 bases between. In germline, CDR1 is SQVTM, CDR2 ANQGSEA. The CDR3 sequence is CSSRMQGADTF. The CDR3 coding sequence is TGCAGCTCCCGGATGCAGGGAGCGGACACCTTC.

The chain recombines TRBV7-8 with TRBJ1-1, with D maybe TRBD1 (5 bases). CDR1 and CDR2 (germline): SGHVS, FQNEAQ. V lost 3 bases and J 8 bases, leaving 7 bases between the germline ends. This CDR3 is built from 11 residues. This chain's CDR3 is CASSLGGEAFF. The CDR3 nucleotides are TGTGCCAGCAGCTTGGGGGGGGAAGCTTTCTTT.

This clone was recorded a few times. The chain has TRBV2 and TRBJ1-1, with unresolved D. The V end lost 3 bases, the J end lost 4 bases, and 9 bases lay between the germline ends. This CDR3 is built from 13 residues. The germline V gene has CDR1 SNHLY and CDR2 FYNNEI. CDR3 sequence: CASSDDVITEAFF. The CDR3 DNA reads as TGTGCCAGCAGTGATGATGTAATCACTGAAGCTTTCTTT.

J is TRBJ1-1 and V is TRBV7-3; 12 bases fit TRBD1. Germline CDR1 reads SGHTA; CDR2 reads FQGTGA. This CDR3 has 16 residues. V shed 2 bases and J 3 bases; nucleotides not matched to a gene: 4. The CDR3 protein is CASSLGTGGADTEAFF. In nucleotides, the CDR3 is TGTGCCAGCAGCTTAGGGACAGGGGGCGCGGACACTGAAGCTTTCTTT.

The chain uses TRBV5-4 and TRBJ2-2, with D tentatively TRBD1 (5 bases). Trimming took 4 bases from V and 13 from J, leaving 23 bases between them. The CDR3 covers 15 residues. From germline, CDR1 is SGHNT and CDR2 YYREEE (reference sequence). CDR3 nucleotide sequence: TGTGCCAGCAGCCAGGGCTCCAGTCAACCTTTTGGGCTGTTTTTT. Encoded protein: CASSQGSSQPFGLFF.

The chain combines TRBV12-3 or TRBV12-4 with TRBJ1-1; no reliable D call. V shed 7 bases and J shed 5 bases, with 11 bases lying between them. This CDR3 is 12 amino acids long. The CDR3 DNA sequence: TGTGCCAGCAACCTCGGAGTTACTGAAGCTTTCTTT. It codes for CASNLGVTEAFF.

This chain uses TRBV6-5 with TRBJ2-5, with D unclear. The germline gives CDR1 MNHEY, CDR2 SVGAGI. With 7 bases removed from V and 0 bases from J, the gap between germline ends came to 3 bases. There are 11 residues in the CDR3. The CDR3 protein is CASNNQETQYF. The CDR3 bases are TGTGCCAGCAACAACCAAGAGACCCAGTACTTC.

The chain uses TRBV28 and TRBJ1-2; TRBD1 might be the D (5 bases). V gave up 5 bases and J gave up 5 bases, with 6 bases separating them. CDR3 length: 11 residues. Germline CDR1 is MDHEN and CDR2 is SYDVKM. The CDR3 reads CASSGTYGYTF. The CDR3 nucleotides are TGTGCCAGCAGTGGGACTTATGGCTACACCTTC.

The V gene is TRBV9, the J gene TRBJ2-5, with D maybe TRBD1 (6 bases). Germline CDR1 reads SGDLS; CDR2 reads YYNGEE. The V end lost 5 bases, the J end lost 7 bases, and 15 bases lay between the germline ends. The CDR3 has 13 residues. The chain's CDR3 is CASSTGQLATQYF. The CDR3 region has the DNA TGTGCCAGCAGTACTGGACAGTTGGCGACCCAGTACTTC. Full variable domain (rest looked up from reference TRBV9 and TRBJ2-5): DSGVTQTPKHLITATGQRVTLRCSPRSGDLSVYWYQQSLDQGLQFLIQYYNGEERAKGNILERFSAQQFPDLHSELNLSSLELGDSALYFCASSTGQLATQYFGPGTRLLVL.

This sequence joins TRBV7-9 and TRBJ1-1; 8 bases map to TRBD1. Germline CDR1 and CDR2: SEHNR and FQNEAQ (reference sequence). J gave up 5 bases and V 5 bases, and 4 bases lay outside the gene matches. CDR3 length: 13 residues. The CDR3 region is CASSTTGGTEAFF. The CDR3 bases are TGTGCCAGCAGCACTACAGGGGGGACTGAAGCTTTCTTT. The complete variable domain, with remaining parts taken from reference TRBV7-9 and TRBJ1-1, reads DTGVSQNPRHKITKRGQNVTFRCDPISEHNRLYWYRQTLGQGPEFLTYFQNEAQLEKSRLLSDRFSAERPKGSFSTLEIQRTEQGDSAMYLCASSTTGGTEAFFGQGTRLTVV.

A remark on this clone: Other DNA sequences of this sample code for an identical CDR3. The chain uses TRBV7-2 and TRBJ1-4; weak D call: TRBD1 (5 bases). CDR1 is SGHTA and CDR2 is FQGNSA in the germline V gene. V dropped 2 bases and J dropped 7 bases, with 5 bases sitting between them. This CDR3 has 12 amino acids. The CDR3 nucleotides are TGTGCCAGCAGCTTACAGGGTGAAAAACTGTTTTTT. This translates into CASSLQGEKLFF.

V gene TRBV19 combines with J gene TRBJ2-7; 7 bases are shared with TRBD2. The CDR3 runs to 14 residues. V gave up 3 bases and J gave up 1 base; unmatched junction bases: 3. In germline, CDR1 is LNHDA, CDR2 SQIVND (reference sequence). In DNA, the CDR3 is TGTGCCAGTAGTATGAGCGGGATATCCTACGAGCAGTACTTC. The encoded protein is CASSMSGISYEQYF.

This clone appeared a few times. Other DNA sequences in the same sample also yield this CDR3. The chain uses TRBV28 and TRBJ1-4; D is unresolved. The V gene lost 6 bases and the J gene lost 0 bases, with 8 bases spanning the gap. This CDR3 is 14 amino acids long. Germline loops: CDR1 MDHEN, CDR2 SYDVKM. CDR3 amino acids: CASSPGPTNEKLFF. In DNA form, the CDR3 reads TGTGCCAGCAGCCCAGGTCCAACTAATGAAAAACTGTTTTTT.

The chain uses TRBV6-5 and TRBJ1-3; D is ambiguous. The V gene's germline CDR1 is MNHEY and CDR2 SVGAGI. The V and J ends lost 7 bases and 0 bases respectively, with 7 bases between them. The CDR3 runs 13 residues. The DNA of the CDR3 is TGTGCCAGCATGAGCTTCTCTGGAAACACCATATATTTT. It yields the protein CASMSFSGNTIYF.

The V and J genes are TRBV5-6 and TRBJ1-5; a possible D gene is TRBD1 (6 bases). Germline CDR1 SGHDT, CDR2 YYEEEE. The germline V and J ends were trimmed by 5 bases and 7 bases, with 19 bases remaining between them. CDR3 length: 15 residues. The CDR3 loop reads CASSQAGGWGQPQHF. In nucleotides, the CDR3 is TGTGCCAGCAGTCAAGCGGGGGGCTGGGGGCAGCCCCAGCATTTT. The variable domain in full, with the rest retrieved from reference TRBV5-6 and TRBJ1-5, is DAGVTQSPTHLIKTRGQQVTLRCSPKSGHDTVSWYQQALGQGPQFIFQYYEEEERQRGNFPDRFSGHQFPNYSSELNVNALLLGDSALYLCASSQAGGWGQPQHFGDGTRLSIL.

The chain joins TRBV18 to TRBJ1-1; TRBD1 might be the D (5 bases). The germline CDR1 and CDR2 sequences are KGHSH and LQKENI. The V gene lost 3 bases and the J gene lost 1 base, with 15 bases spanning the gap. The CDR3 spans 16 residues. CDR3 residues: CASSPWDLAGNTEAFF. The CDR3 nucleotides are TGTGCCAGCTCACCTTGGGACCTGGCAGGGAACACTGAAGCTTTCTTT.

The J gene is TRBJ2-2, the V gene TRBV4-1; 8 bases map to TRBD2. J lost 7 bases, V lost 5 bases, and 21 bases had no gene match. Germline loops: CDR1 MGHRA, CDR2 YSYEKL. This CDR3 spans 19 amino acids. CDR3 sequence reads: CASSARGPGLVTVYGELFF. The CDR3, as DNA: TGCGCCAGCAGCGCAAGGGGACCGGGACTAGTCACGGTTTACGGGGAGCTGTTTTTT.

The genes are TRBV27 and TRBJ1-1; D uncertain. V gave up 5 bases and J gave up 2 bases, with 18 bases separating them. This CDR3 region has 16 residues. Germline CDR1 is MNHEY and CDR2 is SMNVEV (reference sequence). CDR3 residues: CASSIKKTDQNTEAFF. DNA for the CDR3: TGTGCCAGCAGTATAAAAAAGACGGACCAAAACACTGAAGCTTTCTTT.

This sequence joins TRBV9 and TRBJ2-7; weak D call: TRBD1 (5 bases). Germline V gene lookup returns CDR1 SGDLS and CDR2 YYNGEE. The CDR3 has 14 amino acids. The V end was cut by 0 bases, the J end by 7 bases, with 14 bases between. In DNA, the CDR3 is TGTGCCAGCAGCGTAGATGGGGCATCGGGTGAGCAGTACTTC. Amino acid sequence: CASSVDGASGEQYF.

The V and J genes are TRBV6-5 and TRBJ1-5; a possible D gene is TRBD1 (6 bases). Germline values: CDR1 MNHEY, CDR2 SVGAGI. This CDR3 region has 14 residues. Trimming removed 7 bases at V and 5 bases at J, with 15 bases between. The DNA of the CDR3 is TGTGCCAGCACCCCGCAGGGGACGCATCAGCCCCAGCATTTT. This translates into CASTPQGTHQPQHF.

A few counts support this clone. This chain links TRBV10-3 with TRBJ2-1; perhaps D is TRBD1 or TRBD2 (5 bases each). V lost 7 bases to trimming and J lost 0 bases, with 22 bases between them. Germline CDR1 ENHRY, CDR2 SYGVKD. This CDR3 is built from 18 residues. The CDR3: CAITAEGDSFLSYNEQFF. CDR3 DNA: TGTGCCATCACCGCTGAGGGAGACAGTTTCCTCTCCTACAATGAGCAGTTCTTC.

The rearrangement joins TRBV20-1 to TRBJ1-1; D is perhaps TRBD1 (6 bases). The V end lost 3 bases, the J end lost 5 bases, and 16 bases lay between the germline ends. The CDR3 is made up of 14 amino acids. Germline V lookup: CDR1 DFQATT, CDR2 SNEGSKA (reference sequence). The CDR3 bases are TGCAGTGCTAGTGATATGGGGGGGCCGACTGAAGCTTTCTTT. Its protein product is CSASDMGGPTEAFF.

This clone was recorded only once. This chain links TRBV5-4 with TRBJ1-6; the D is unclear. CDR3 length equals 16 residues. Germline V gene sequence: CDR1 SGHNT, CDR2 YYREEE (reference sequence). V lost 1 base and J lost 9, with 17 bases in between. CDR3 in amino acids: CASSLRRIVGISPLHF. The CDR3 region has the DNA TGTGCCAGCAGCTTGCGACGGATTGTGGGGATTTCACCCCTCCACTTT.